These 11 T cell receptor beta chains came from one sample sequenced in a study of blood T cell repertoires in COVID-19 (dated by TCRdb to 2019 to 2021). Library preparation employed the immunoSEQ multiplex PCR assay. Drawn from immuneACCESS, this table holds only the in-frame rearrangements with V and J called that TCRdb kept. Clones are partly lost; checked studies trace under half to an unresolved V gene and leave the rest unexplained. This sample is represented by about 66,000 clones; approximately 86% of them were singletons. The top ten hold about 7% of the sample. Sequencing was carried out using peripheral blood. The source of these receptors is a man in his fifties or sixties with acute or convalescent COVID-19.

The table lists this clone with a count of one. The rearrangement links TRBV9 to TRBJ2-7; TRBD1 aligns across 7 bases. The junction had 4 bases not matched to a gene; V was cut back by 0 bases and J by 4 bases. CDR1 and CDR2 (germline): SGDLS, YYNGEE. This CDR3 is built from 14 residues. The CDR3 reads CASSVGTGFYEQYF. DNA for the CDR3: TGTGCCAGCAGCGTAGGGACAGGTTTTTACGAGCAGTACTTC.

This chain connects TRBV7-8 to TRBJ2-5, with TRBD1 matching over 9 bases. The germline gives CDR1 SGHVS, CDR2 FQNEAQ. After removal of 5 bases from V and 5 bases from J, the junction contained 15 bases not matched to a gene. This CDR3 comprises 17 residues. The DNA for the CDR3 is TGTGCCAGCAGCCCCAGCTCTTTGTTCGGACAGGGGGAGACCCAGTACTTC. As protein: CASSPSSLFGQGETQYF.

The rearrangement uses TRBV12-3 or TRBV12-4 and TRBJ2-5; D gene unclear. Between the trimmed V and J ends, which lost 5 bases and 4 bases, there was a span of 8 bases. This CDR3 has 12 residues. The CDR3 nucleotides are TGTGCCAGCAGTGAAAGGAGAGAGACCCAGTACTTC. Amino acid sequence: CASSERRETQYF.

V and J are TRBV9 and TRBJ2-2; TRBD2 agrees at 9 bases. Germline values: CDR1 SGDLS, CDR2 YYNGEE. The V segment lost 4 bases and the J segment 3 bases; nucleotides outside the gene matches: 4. CDR3 size: 15 residues. As DNA, the CDR3 is TGTGCCAGCAGCCTGGGACTAGCCGACACCGGGGAGCTGTTTTTT. Amino acid sequence: CASSLGLADTGELFF.

V and J are TRBV6-2 or TRBV6-3 and TRBJ2-7, with 9 bases identical to TRBD1. This CDR3 has 16 amino acids. Germline-derived CDR1 and CDR2 are MNHEY and SVGEGT. The J segment lost 10 bases and the V segment lost 0 bases, leaving 13 bases of the junction unmatched. CDR3 DNA sequence: TGTGCCAGCAGTTACTCGGAACGCCCCCCGGGACAGGGTCAGTACTTC. Amino acid sequence: CASSYSERPPGQGQYF.

The V call is TRBV2, the J call TRBJ1-6, with D perhaps matching TRBD1 (5 bases). This CDR3 spans 15 amino acids. Germline CDR1 is SNHLY and CDR2 is FYNNEI. Trimming shortened V by 8 bases and J by 9 bases, and 20 bases separated the two germline ends. CDR3: CASLGAGGAGSPLHF. The CDR3 nucleotides are TGTGCCAGCCTGGGAGCGGGGGGTGCGGGTTCACCCCTCCACTTT.

V and J are TRBV9 and TRBJ1-2, with TRBD1 identical over 7 bases. Germline CDR1 reads SGDLS; CDR2 reads YYNGEE. The length of the CDR3 is 15 residues. J lost 0 bases, V lost 0 bases, and 2 bases had no gene match. The DNA for the CDR3 is TGTGCCAGCAGCGTAGAGGGGACAGCTAACTATGGCTACACCTTC. Translated, it gives CASSVEGTANYGYTF. The full variable domain, its missing parts supplied by reference TRBV9 and TRBJ1-2, is DSGVTQTPKHLITATGQRVTLRCSPRSGDLSVYWYQQSLDQGLQFLIQYYNGEERAKGNILERFSAQQFPDLHSELNLSSLELGDSALYFCASSVEGTANYGYTFGSGTRLTVV.

The chain is built from TRBV3-1 (or the pseudogene TRBV3-2) and TRBJ1-4; no clear D. The V and J ends lost 0 bases and 6 bases respectively, with 11 bases between them. The CDR3 is 15 residues long. Germline V lookup: CDR1 LGHDT, CDR2 YNNKEL (reference sequence). The CDR3 DNA is TGTGCCAGCAGCCAAGACGGGTCGTTCTATGAAAAACTGTTTTTT. The encoded protein is CASSQDGSFYEKLFF.

The gene calls are TRBV18 and TRBJ1-3; D gene unclear. Trimming pared 1 base from V and 2 bases from J, leaving 12 bases between. The CDR3 runs 16 residues. Germline V gives CDR1 KGHSH, CDR2 LQKENI. DNA for the CDR3: TGTGCCAGCTCACCACTCCCCGACACCGCTGGAAACACCATATATTTT. As protein: CASSPLPDTAGNTIYF.

This clone was counted ten times or more. The chain links TRBV4-2 to TRBJ2-7, with D perhaps TRBD1 (5 bases). CDR3 length equals 14 residues. The germline V gene has CDR1 LGHNA and CDR2 YNFKEQ. Trimming removed 4 bases from V and 1 base from J, with 11 bases in between. The CDR3 DNA reads TGTGCCAGCAGCCCCACCCCAGGGTCCTACGAGCAGTACGTC. Its protein product is CASSPTPGSYEQYV.

V and J are TRBV11-3 and TRBJ2-3; TRBD1 agrees at 11 bases. CDR3 length equals 15 residues. V gave up 7 bases and J gave up 8 bases; unmatched junction bases: 11. Germline V gene data show CDR1 as SGHNT and CDR2 as YENEEA. This CDR3 reads CASTPGQGVLGTQYF. In DNA, the CDR3 is TGTGCCAGCACCCCGGGACAGGGGGTTCTTGGTACGCAGTATTTT.